A single sample is the source of the 18 T cell receptor beta chains below, sequenced in a study of cytomegalovirus exposure and HLA in healthy donors. Primers: 60 Vbeta forward and 13 Jbeta reverse. The data were produced by immunoSEQ multiplex PCR, yet TCRdb's version contains in-frame clones alone and is incomplete. The sample gives under 200,000 clones, 80% to 85% of which show up once; approximately 2.2% is in the top ten. Source material: PBMCs. Receptors originate from a male donor in good health and CMV-seronegative.

As for this clone: One junction end disagrees with the germline gene, perhaps due to a read error. J is TRBJ1-5 and V is TRBV9; possible D gene TRBD1, 6 bases. This CDR3 has 16 amino acids. Germline V gene sequence: CDR1 SGDLS, CDR2 YYNGEE. The CDR3 DNA follows: TGTGCCAGCAGCGTAGGGGGACACAGTTCGAATCAGCCCCCGCATTTT. Translated, it gives CASSVGGHSSNQPPHF.

This rearrangement joins TRBV27 to TRBJ1-4, with D unclear. There are 15 residues in the CDR3. Trimming stripped 3 bases from V and 4 bases from J, with 12 bases between. CDR1 is MNHEY, CDR2 SMNVEV, per germline (reference sequence). Here the CDR3 DNA reads TGTGCCAGCAGTTTGTTTGCAGGAAATAATGAAAAACTGTTTTTT. Translating gives CASSLFAGNNEKLFF.

J is TRBJ1-6 and V is TRBV15; 10 bases match TRBD1. Per the germline V gene, CDR1 is LNHNV and CDR2 is YYDKDF (reference sequence). The J segment lost 10 bases and the V segment lost 5 bases, leaving 8 bases of the junction unmatched. This CDR3 contains 15 residues. Written as DNA, the CDR3 is TGTGCCACCAGCGGGCAGACAGGGGGCATATCACCCCTCCACTTT. It yields the protein CATSGQTGGISPLHF.

The V call is TRBV29-1, the J call TRBJ1-2, with D possibly TRBD1 on 5 matching bases. With 6 bases removed from V and 1 base from J, the gap between germline ends came to 12 bases. Germline V gene sequence: CDR1 SQVTM, CDR2 ANQGSEA. There are 13 residues in the CDR3. The CDR3 is CSVHRTNNYGYTF. The DNA for the CDR3 is TGCAGCGTCCACAGGACCAATAACTATGGCTACACCTTC.

Remarks on this clone: At one end the junction does not follow the germline gene, possibly because of a read error. The chain carries TRBV2 and TRBJ1-4; 11 positions match TRBD1. The CDR3 extends over 20 amino acids. In germline, CDR1 is SNHLY, CDR2 FYNNEI. CDR3 sequence: CASREDLGTGGFATNEKLFF. The DNA of the CDR3 is TGTGCCAGCAGAGAAGACTTAGGGACAGGGGGATTTGCAACTAATGAAAAACTGTTTTTT.

This clone has only one observation. The CDR3 coding sequence is TGTGCCAGCTCACCTAGCGCAGGAGAGACCCAGTACTTC. This sequence encodes CASSPSAGETQYF. The chain couples TRBV18 to TRBJ2-5, with TRBD2 as a possible D gene (5 bases). This CDR3 spans 13 amino acids. V lost 3 bases and J 4 bases, leaving 9 bases between the germline ends. CDR1 KGHSH and CDR2 LQKENI come from the germline V gene. Full variable domain (outside the CDR3, taken from reference TRBV18 and TRBJ2-5): NAGVMQNPRHLVRRRGQEARLRCSPMKGHSHVYWYRQLPEEGLKFMVYLQKENIIDESGMPKERFSAEFPKEGPSILRIQQVVRGDSAAYFCASSPSAGETQYFGPGTRLLVL.

V is TRBV2 and J is TRBJ1-6; possible D gene TRBD1, 6 bases. Germline V lookup: CDR1 SNHLY, CDR2 FYNNEI. Between the trimmed V and J ends, which lost 6 bases and 4 bases, there was a span of 13 bases. The CDR3 totals 15 residues. CDR3 region: CASSEQGSYNSPLHF. CDR3 DNA sequence: TGTGCCAGCAGCGAACAGGGTTCGTATAATTCACCCCTCCACTTT.

The chain joins TRBV10-3 to TRBJ2-7; D unclear. Germline CDR1 reads ENHRY; CDR2 reads SYGVKD. The CDR3 length is 14 residues. V was shortened by 4 bases and J by 0 bases, with 10 bases between the two germline ends. The CDR3: CAISGRYSSYEQYF. The CDR3 bases are TGTGCCATCAGTGGACGTTACAGCTCCTACGAGCAGTACTTC.

V usage is TRBV5-1 and J usage is TRBJ2-5, with 9 bases aligning to TRBD2. In germline, CDR1 is SGHRS, CDR2 YFSETQ. The CDR3 totals 16 residues. V shed 0 bases, J shed 5 bases, and the junction held 8 bases outside the gene matches. The CDR3 DNA reads as TGCGCCAGCAGCTTGGGCCGCGGGGGGGCCGTTGAGACCCAGTACTTC. It is translated as CASSLGRGGAVETQYF.

This chain connects TRBV11-2 to TRBJ1-2; the D gene is possibly TRBD1 (5 bases). In germline, CDR1 is SGHAT, CDR2 FQNNGV. This CDR3 has 15 amino acids. The V end was cut by 5 bases, the J end by 4 bases, with 17 bases between. CDR3 DNA sequence: TGTGCCAGCAGCCCTTGGGGCGGAGCGGGCTATGGCTACACCTTC. Translation: CASSPWGGAGYGYTF. Based on the CDR3 plus reference TRBV11-2 and TRBJ1-2, the full variable domain is EAGVAQSPRYKIIEKRQSVAFWCNPISGHATLYWYQQILGQGPKLLIQFQNNGVVDDSQLPKDRFSAERLKGVDSTLKIQPAKLEDSAVYLCASSPWGGAGYGYTFGSGTRLTVV.

The chain carries TRBV19 and TRBJ1-1; D is perhaps TRBD1 (6 bases). The CDR3 extends over 16 amino acids. V shed 7 bases and J shed 7 bases, with 25 bases lying between them. Germline lookup yields CDR1 LNHDA and CDR2 SQIVND (reference sequence). CDR3 sequence reads: CASNSYFNRAFGEAFF. DNA of the CDR3: TGTGCCAGTAATTCTTATTTCAACAGGGCGTTTGGTGAAGCTTTCTTT.

Concerning this clone itself: This CDR3 is also generated by other DNA sequences in the sample. The chain links TRBV2 to TRBJ1-3; 7 bases match TRBD1. Per germline, CDR1 SNHLY and CDR2 FYNNEI. With V trimmed by 3 bases and J by 2 bases, 1 base remained unmatched. This CDR3 is 14 amino acids long. CDR3 DNA sequence: TGTGCCAGCAGTGAGCAGGGGGCTGGAAACACCATATATTTT. Its protein product is CASSEQGAGNTIYF.

The chain is built from TRBV27 and TRBJ2-7; tentatively, D is TRBD2 (5 bases). The CDR3 is made up of 14 amino acids. Per the germline V gene, CDR1 is MNHEY and CDR2 is SMNVEV (reference sequence). Trimming pared 6 bases from V and 2 bases from J, leaving 14 bases between. Here the CDR3 DNA reads TGTGCCAGCAGCTGGGGAGTCGACCCCTACGAGCAGTACTTC. Its protein product is CASSWGVDPYEQYF.

This chain connects TRBV18 to TRBJ1-2; D unclear. CDR1 is KGHSH, CDR2 LQKENI, per germline. The CDR3 extends over 12 amino acids. Trimming removed 5 bases from V and 7 bases from J, with 11 bases in between. CDR3 amino acids: CASSSASGGYTF. CDR3 DNA: TGTGCCAGCTCATCAGCCTCGGGTGGCTACACCTTC.

This clone occurred a few times. This chain uses TRBV10-2 with TRBJ2-1; D is perhaps TRBD1 (5 bases). This CDR3 spans 14 amino acids. CDR1 is WSHSY, CDR2 SAAADI, per germline. Trimming took off 0 bases at V and 4 bases at J, with 7 bases between the two ends. The CDR3 sequence: CASSESRQYNEQFF. CDR3 nucleotide sequence: TGCGCCAGCAGTGAGTCGAGACAGTACAATGAGCAGTTCTTC.

The rearrangement links TRBV7-8 to TRBJ2-1; 7 nucleotides agree with TRBD2. V trimming: 2 bases; J trimming: 9 bases; junction bases outside the gene matches: 4. This CDR3 is 13 amino acids long. Germline values: CDR1 SGHVS, CDR2 FQNEAQ. The CDR3 spells CASSLPAGVEQFF. The CDR3 DNA reads as TGTGCCAGCAGCTTACCCGCGGGGGTTGAGCAGTTCTTC.

This rearrangement joins TRBV7-9 to TRBJ2-1; possible D gene TRBD1, 5 bases. This CDR3 is built from 16 residues. Germline V lookup: CDR1 SEHNR, CDR2 FQNEAQ (reference sequence). Trimming took off 4 bases at V and 2 bases at J, with 15 bases between the two ends. The CDR3 is CASSSYPGPPYNEQFF. The DNA of the CDR3 is TGTGCCAGCAGCTCATATCCAGGGCCACCCTACAATGAGCAGTTCTTC.

The chain links TRBV7-9 to TRBJ1-1; 10 bases map to TRBD1. Germline V gives CDR1 SEHNR, CDR2 FQNEAQ (reference sequence). This CDR3 comprises 15 residues. V trimming: 3 bases; J trimming: 5 bases; junction bases outside the gene matches: 6. Here the CDR3 DNA reads TGTGCCAGCAGCTTCCCAGACAGGGGGCATACTGAAGCTTTCTTT. This encodes CASSFPDRGHTEAFF.